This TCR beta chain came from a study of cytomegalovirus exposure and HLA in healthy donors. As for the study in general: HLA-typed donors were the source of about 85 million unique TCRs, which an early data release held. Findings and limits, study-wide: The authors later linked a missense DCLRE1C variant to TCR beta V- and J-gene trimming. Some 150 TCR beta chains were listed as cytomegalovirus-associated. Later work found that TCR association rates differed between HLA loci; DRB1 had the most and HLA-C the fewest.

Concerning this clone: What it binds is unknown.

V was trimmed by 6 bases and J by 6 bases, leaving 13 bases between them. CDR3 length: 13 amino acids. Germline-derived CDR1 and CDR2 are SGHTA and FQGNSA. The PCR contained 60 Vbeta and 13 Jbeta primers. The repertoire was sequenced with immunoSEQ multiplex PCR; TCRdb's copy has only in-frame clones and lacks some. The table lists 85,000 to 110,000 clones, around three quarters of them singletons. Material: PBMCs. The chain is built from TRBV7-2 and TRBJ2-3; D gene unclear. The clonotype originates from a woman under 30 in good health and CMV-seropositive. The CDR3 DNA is TGTGCCAGCAGTCCTCAGATGGAGGATACGCAGTATTTT. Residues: CASSPQMEDTQYF.